Listed below are T cell receptor beta chains from one sample, sequenced in a study of shared clonotypes between healthy human individuals. The assay was immunoSEQ multiplex PCR, and TCRdb's table has in-frame clones only and misses some. This table has roughly 1,500,000 clones, 98% appearing once. The specimen was naive CD4+ T cells sorted from blood. Source of these receptors: a young man in good health. The CDR3 runs from the conserved cysteine through the conserved F or W. D genes are given only for firm matches. The listing skips clone size in some rows; elsewhere it reads once, few, many or a size class.

v_call: TRBV6-4; d_call: NA; j_call: TRBJ1-5; clone_size: NA; cdr3_nt: TGTGCCAGCAGTGACGGGAGTAATCAGCCCCAGCATTTT; cdr3_aa: CASSDGSNQPQHF
v_call: TRBV2; d_call: NA; j_call: TRBJ2-2; clone_size: NA; cdr3_nt: TGTGCCAGCAGTGAGTTCAACCATAGGAACACCGGGGAGCTGTTTTTT; cdr3_aa: CASSEFNHRNTGELFF
v_call: TRBV6-6; d_call: NA; j_call: TRBJ2-7; clone_size: NA; cdr3_nt: TGTGCCAGCAGTTTTGGAATCGGCTACGAGCAGTACTTC; cdr3_aa: CASSFGIGYEQYF
v_call: TRBV5-1; d_call: NA; j_call: TRBJ2-7; clone_size: once; cdr3_nt: TGCGCCAGCAGCGTAGAGGGAGCTTCGGGGGAGCAGTACTTC; cdr3_aa: CASSVEGASGEQYF
v_call: TRBV28; d_call: NA; j_call: TRBJ1-4; clone_size: NA; cdr3_nt: TGTGCCAGCAGACAGCCGACAGGCGTTATAGAAAAACTGTTTTTT; cdr3_aa: CASRQPTGVIEKLFF
v_call: TRBV10-2; d_call: NA; j_call: TRBJ1-2; clone_size: NA; cdr3_nt: TGCGCCAGCAGTGGTGTCGGCGGAAACTATGGCTACACCTTC; cdr3_aa: CASSGVGGNYGYTF
v_call: TRBV28; d_call: NA; j_call: TRBJ1-1; clone_size: NA; cdr3_nt: TGTGCCAGCAGACAGCAGGCGGCTCGCGGCACTGAAGCTTTCTTT; cdr3_aa: CASRQQAARGTEAFF
v_call: TRBV2; d_call: NA; j_call: TRBJ1-3; clone_size: NA; cdr3_nt: TGTGCCAGCAGTGACCCCAGGGCTGGAAACACCATATATTTT; cdr3_aa: CASSDPRAGNTIYF
v_call: TRBV19; d_call: TRBD2; j_call: TRBJ2-1; clone_size: once; cdr3_nt: TGTGCCAGTAGTAAGACTAGCCCTAGGGGTGGGGATGAGCAGTTCTTC; cdr3_aa: CASSKTSPRGGDEQFF
v_call: TRBV19; d_call: NA; j_call: TRBJ1-4; clone_size: NA; cdr3_nt: TGTGCCAGCAGGACAGTCGGTGGTAATGAAAAACTGTTTTTT; cdr3_aa: CASRTVGGNEKLFF
v_call: TRBV2; d_call: NA; j_call: TRBJ2-3; clone_size: NA; cdr3_nt: TGTGCCAGCCGGCGAGCAGATACGCAGTATTTT; cdr3_aa: CASRRADTQYF
v_call: TRBV7-8; d_call: TRBD1; j_call: TRBJ1-2; clone_size: NA; cdr3_nt: TGTGCCAGCAGCTCCGACAGGGGAGGGCCCAACTATGGCTACACCTTC; cdr3_aa: CASSSDRGGPNYGYTF
v_call: TRBV29-1; d_call: TRBD1; j_call: TRBJ1-2; clone_size: NA; cdr3_nt: TGCAGCGTTGATCCCCCGCAGGGGGCCTATGGCTACACCTTC; cdr3_aa: CSVDPPQGAYGYTF
v_call: TRBV5-8; d_call: NA; j_call: TRBJ2-3; clone_size: NA; cdr3_nt: TGTGCCAGCAGCTTGTTTGGGGGCCCCAGCACAGATACGCAGTATTTT; cdr3_aa: CASSLFGGPSTDTQYF
v_call: TRBV19; d_call: NA; j_call: TRBJ1-2; clone_size: NA; cdr3_nt: TGTGCCAGTAGTATTGGGCAGACCTATGGCTACACCTTC; cdr3_aa: CASSIGQTYGYTF
v_call: TRBV6-1; d_call: NA; j_call: TRBJ2-1; clone_size: once; cdr3_nt: TGTGCCAGCAGTGAAGTCAGGATAATACAATACTATGAGCAGTTCTTC; cdr3_aa: CASSEVRIIQYYEQFF
v_call: TRBV5-1; d_call: NA; j_call: TRBJ1-1; clone_size: NA; cdr3_nt: TGCGCCAGCAGCTTGGCCGGGGCGGGTATGAACACTGAAGCTTTCTTT; cdr3_aa: CASSLAGAGMNTEAFF
v_call: TRBV19; d_call: TRBD2; j_call: TRBJ2-1; clone_size: NA; cdr3_nt: TGTGCCAGAGTCGCGGGAGATAACAATGAGCAGTTCTTC; cdr3_aa: CARVAGDNNEQFF
v_call: TRBV11-2; d_call: NA; j_call: TRBJ2-2; clone_size: NA; cdr3_nt: TGTGCCAGCAGCTTAGATCCGTTGGTCACAGGGGAGCTGTTTTTT; cdr3_aa: CASSLDPLVTGELFF
v_call: TRBV4-3; d_call: NA; j_call: TRBJ2-7; clone_size: NA; cdr3_nt: TGCGCCAGCAGCCTAGCGTCAGGGCCCATCTCCTACGAGCAGTACTTC; cdr3_aa: CASSLASGPISYEQYF
v_call: TRBV5-1; d_call: TRBD1; j_call: TRBJ1-1; clone_size: NA; cdr3_nt: TGCGCCAGCAGCCCGGACAGGGCGAACACTGAAGCTTTCTTT; cdr3_aa: CASSPDRANTEAFF
v_call: TRBV5-1; d_call: NA; j_call: TRBJ2-5; clone_size: NA; cdr3_nt: TGCGCCAGCAGCTTGGAAGGGGCCTATGGAGAGACCCAGTACTTC; cdr3_aa: CASSLEGAYGETQYF
v_call: TRBV18; d_call: NA; j_call: TRBJ2-1; clone_size: NA; cdr3_nt: TGTGCCAGCTCACCATTCTACCACAATGAGCAGTTCTTC; cdr3_aa: CASSPFYHNEQFF
v_call: TRBV2; d_call: NA; j_call: TRBJ1-1; clone_size: NA; cdr3_nt: TGTGCCAGCAGAGAACCCAGTCGGGGAATGAACACTGAAGCTTTCTTT; cdr3_aa: CASREPSRGMNTEAFF
v_call: TRBV29-1; d_call: NA; j_call: TRBJ1-3; clone_size: NA; cdr3_nt: TGCAGCGTTCGCTCCTCTGGAAACACCATATATTTT; cdr3_aa: CSVRSSGNTIYF
v_call: TRBV6-5; d_call: NA; j_call: TRBJ1-2; clone_size: NA; cdr3_nt: TGTGCCAGCAGTAAACAGGGCGAGTATGGCTACACCTTC; cdr3_aa: CASSKQGEYGYTF
v_call: TRBV25-1; d_call: NA; j_call: TRBJ2-3; clone_size: NA; cdr3_nt: TGTGCCAGCAGTGAGTTGAGGGTTCAAGATACGCAGTATTTT; cdr3_aa: CASSELRVQDTQYF
v_call: TRBV7-2; d_call: NA; j_call: TRBJ2-7; clone_size: NA; cdr3_nt: TGTGCCAGCAGCTTAGGCGGGACAGCTATCTACGAGCAGTACTTC; cdr3_aa: CASSLGGTAIYEQYF
v_call: TRBV28; d_call: NA; j_call: TRBJ1-2; clone_size: NA; cdr3_nt: TGTGCCAGCAGTTTTGGTTTTCATGTGATTAACTATGGCTACACCTTC; cdr3_aa: CASSFGFHVINYGYTF
v_call: TRBV18; d_call: TRBD1; j_call: TRBJ1-5; clone_size: once; cdr3_nt: TGTGCCAGCTCAGCCGGGACAGGGAATCAGCCCCAGCATTTT; cdr3_aa: CASSAGTGNQPQHF
v_call: TRBV2; d_call: TRBD2; j_call: TRBJ2-7; clone_size: NA; cdr3_nt: TGTGCCAGCAGTGAACTAGCGGGAGTTCGCTACGAGCAGTACTTC; cdr3_aa: CASSELAGVRYEQYF
v_call: TRBV6-6; d_call: NA; j_call: TRBJ1-3; clone_size: NA; cdr3_nt: TGTGCCAGCAGTCTGGGTGAGTGGAACACCATATATTTT; cdr3_aa: CASSLGEWNTIYF
v_call: TRBV7-9; d_call: NA; j_call: TRBJ1-2; clone_size: NA; cdr3_nt: TGTGCCAGCAGCTTCCTACGAGGTCCATATGGCTACACCTTC; cdr3_aa: CASSFLRGPYGYTF
v_call: TRBV9; d_call: NA; j_call: TRBJ2-3; clone_size: NA; cdr3_nt: TGTGCCAGCAGCGTAACTCGCGCGCATTCAGGCACAGATACGCAGTATTTT; cdr3_aa: CASSVTRAHSGTDTQYF
v_call: TRBV10-3; d_call: NA; j_call: TRBJ2-2; clone_size: NA; cdr3_nt: TGTGCCATCAGCATTCGGGGACAATTAAACACCGGGGAGCTGTTTTTT; cdr3_aa: CAISIRGQLNTGELFF
v_call: TRBV5-1; d_call: TRBD1; j_call: TRBJ2-5; clone_size: NA; cdr3_nt: TGCGCCAGCAGTCGGACAGGGGGCCTGGAGACCCAGTACTTC; cdr3_aa: CASSRTGGLETQYF
v_call: TRBV28; d_call: TRBD2; j_call: TRBJ2-7; clone_size: NA; cdr3_nt: TGTGCCAGCCAAAGCGCAGCGGGGCTGACTTACGAGCAGTACTTC; cdr3_aa: CASQSAAGLTYEQYF
v_call: TRBV15; d_call: TRBD1; j_call: TRBJ1-3; clone_size: NA; cdr3_nt: TGTGCCACCAGCAGACCCGGGACAGGCGGTCCCATATATTTT; cdr3_aa: CATSRPGTGGPIYF
v_call: TRBV11-3; d_call: NA; j_call: TRBJ1-2; clone_size: NA; cdr3_nt: TGTGCCAGCAGCTTAGTCAGGTTAGCCTATGGCTACACCTTC; cdr3_aa: CASSLVRLAYGYTF
v_call: TRBV29-1; d_call: NA; j_call: TRBJ1-2; clone_size: NA; cdr3_nt: TGCAGCGTTTCCGGCAGAGCTAACTATGGCTACACCTTC; cdr3_aa: CSVSGRANYGYTF